The T cell receptor (beta chain) under discussion was sequenced for a study of post-analysis software for immune sequencing data. Researchers reported that TCR beta cDNA libraries carried unique molecular identifiers. Each CDR3 protein is one row after TCRdb ran MiXCR on the PCR reads. The sample contains roughly 160,000 distinct CDR3 sequences, under 40% of which appear only once. The CDR3 is made up of 12 amino acids. The ends were cut back, 2 bases at V and 6 bases at J, with 5 bases in the middle. The germline V gene encodes CDR1 SGHDT and CDR2 YYEEEE. Sample: blood, taken after autologous hematopoietic stem cell transplantation. The V and J genes are TRBV5-6 and TRBJ2-2; D ambiguous. This clonotype was obtained from a girl between 10 and 17 years old with multiple sclerosis. The CDR3, as DNA: TGTGCCAGCAGCTTAAGCTCCGGGGAGCTGTTTTTT. Amino acids: CASSLSSGELFF.